This T cell receptor beta chain is from a study of regulatory T cells in long-lasting Graves disease. The wider study: More than 5 years of antithyroid drugs with positive TSH receptor antibodies defined persistent Graves' disease. Study observations and caveats: Favoring TRBV28, TRBJ1-2 and TRBJ2-5 was a feature seen in persistent disease. The study found lower TCR diversity in persistent Graves' patients than in newly diagnosed ones.

Germline trimming cut 4 bases from V and 0 bases from J; bases unmatched to any gene: 8. Germline V gene data show CDR1 as MNHEY and CDR2 as SVGEGT. This CDR3 spans 17 amino acids. This clonotype was counted a few times. Its antigen is still unknown. Time point noted: persistent/refractory GD, antithyroid drugs over 5 years with positive TRAb. Isolated PBMC RNA provided the starting material for the TCR library. An endocrinology department located in Xi'an, China, was where the patients came from. Researchers made TCR beta libraries by using iRepertoire HTBI primers and running Arm-PCR on CDR3 regions. TCRdb itself ran the multiplex PCR reads through MiXCR, one entry per CDR3 protein. The sample yields some 440,000 distinct CDR3 sequences, around 20% seen once.

This chain connects TRBV6-2 or TRBV6-3 to TRBJ2-5; 10 positions match TRBD2. The input for sequencing was peripheral blood mononuclear cells (PBMCs), taken when the disease was refractory, from a patient treated with antithyroid drugs. The origin of this receptor is a female donor with Graves disease. The CDR3 reads CASSFPTSGKNQETQYF. The CDR3 nucleotides are TGTGCCAGCAGTTTCCCTACTAGCGGGAAAAACCAAGAGACCCAGTACTTC.